Sequencing of this T cell receptor (beta chain) was carried out in a study of T cells expressing NK-cell markers. Beta-chain TCR cDNA was generated via 5'RACE template switching with UMIs. From its re-call of the 5' RACE reads, TCRdb lists each CDR3 protein once, without DNA. Recorded for this sample: over 350,000 distinct CDR3 sequences. A note on this clonotype: The antigen is undetermined.

CDR1 is MGHRA, CDR2 YSYEKL, per germline. The CDR3 covers 20 residues. Study outcomes and limitations: In five or six donors, dominant NKG2C+ clonotypes were about 1.0-7.0% of CD8+ T cells.

This rearrangement joins TRBV4-1 to TRBJ2-2; TCRdb reports TRBD2, a call that lacks DNA to check it against. This clonotype originated in a woman in her fifties or sixties in good health. Specimen: blood T cells: a sorted CD56 or NKG2C T cell subset, CD4+ or CD8+ T cells, or bulk PBMC T cells (not recorded which). The CDR3 here is CASSQVRVLALDRNTGELFF.